The clone carrying this TCR beta chain was counted many times. Its antigen is unknown. The CDR3 sequence is 15 residues long. V was clipped by 5 bases and J by 0 bases, with 11 bases between them. Preparation of the TCRbeta library was carried out with unique molecular identifiers. MiXCR, applied by TCRdb to the PCR reads, yields one record per CDR3 protein. The sample contains a few hundred thousand distinct CDR3 sequences, about 7% of which appear only once. This entry is derived from a study of T-cell reconstitution after alpha-beta-depleted transplantation in children. Whole-study findings and limits: Surviving recipient T cells and thymic progenitors accounted for the high day-60 TCRbeta diversity observed in some patients. Once a year had passed after transplant, T-cell counts and diversity came mostly from newly produced T cells. Where alpha-beta T cells came from about two months after transplant was reportedly several hundred expanded graft clones.

This TCR came from a boy between 2 and 10 years old with acute lymphoblastic leukemia, due to receive a stem cell transplant. This specimen consisted of PBMCs, obtained before TCRalphabeta/CD19-depleted stem cell transplant. The chain combines TRBV12-3 or TRBV12-4 with TRBJ1-3; D might be TRBD1 (5 bases). The CDR3: CASSPGPSSGNTIYF. CDR3 in DNA: TGTGCCAGCAGTCCGGGACCCAGCTCTGGAAACACCATATATTTT.